Each of the 21 T cell receptor beta chains below was sequenced from the same sample in a study of T cells after yellow fever vaccination. MiXCR, applied by TCRdb to the 5' RACE reads, yields one record per CDR3 protein. This table has approximately 150,000 distinct CDR3 sequences, 7.7% appearing once. This specimen was CD4+ T cells sorted from PBMCs, taken 5 days after the yellow fever booster vaccination. The receptors were sampled from a man aged 30 to 39 who received the YFV17D yellow fever vaccine.

This clonotype showed up many times. The chain carries TRBV12-3 or TRBV12-4 and TRBJ1-5, with no clear D. Trimming cost V 2 bases and J 6 bases, with 5 bases left between them. The CDR3 length is 12 residues. CDR3 in DNA: TGTGCCAGCAGTTTATCTGGTCAGCCCCAGCATTTT. It encodes CASSLSGQPQHF.

This clonotype was seen at least ten times. The gene calls are TRBV6-2 or TRBV6-3 and TRBJ2-3, with a tentative D call TRBD1 (6 bases). This CDR3 is 13 amino acids long. The germline V gene encodes CDR1 MNHEY and CDR2 SVGEGT. Trimming removed 7 bases from V and 3 bases from J, with 11 bases in between. CDR3 protein: CASNQGGTDTQYF. DNA for the CDR3: TGTGCCAGCAACCAAGGGGGAACAGATACGCAGTATTTT.

This clonotype was detected many times. The chain carries TRBV5-1 and TRBJ1-5; 9 bases match TRBD1. J was trimmed by 1 base and V by 2 bases; bases with no gene match: 4. Looked up from germline, CDR1 is SGHRS and CDR2 is YFSETQ. The CDR3 totals 16 residues. DNA for the CDR3: TGCGCCAGCAGCTTCGGGGACAGGGACAGCAATCAGCCCCAGCATTTT. The encoded protein is CASSFGDRDSNQPQHF.

In this sample, this clonotype turned up many times. V and J are TRBV5-4 and TRBJ2-7; 8 nucleotides align to TRBD2. The CDR3 covers 15 residues. Germline V gene sequence: CDR1 SGHNT, CDR2 YYREEE (reference sequence). V was clipped by 1 base and J by 5 bases; unmatched bases: 8. CDR3 sequence reads: CASSLREGLGNEQYF. In DNA, the CDR3 is TGTGCCAGCAGCTTGCGGGAGGGCCTAGGCAACGAGCAGTACTTC. Together with reference TRBV5-4 and TRBJ2-7, the CDR3 gives the full variable domain: ETGVTQSPTHLIKTRGQQVTLRCSSQSGHNTVSWYQQALGQGPQFIFQYYREEENGRGNFPPRFSGLQFPNYSSELNVNALELDDSALYLCASSLREGLGNEQYFGPGTRLTVT.

In its sample, this clonotype was seen many times. The V gene is TRBV28, the J gene TRBJ2-3, with D perhaps assigned TRBD1 or TRBD2 (5 bases each). Deletions cut 8 bases from V and 3 bases from J, with 9 bases between. CDR1 and CDR2 (germline): MDHEN, SYDVKM. The CDR3 totals 12 residues. The CDR3 nucleotides read TGTGCCAGCCTGGGACCTACAGATACGCAGTATTTT. This encodes CASLGPTDTQYF.

This clonotype has a count of ten or more. The chain recombines TRBV5-1 with TRBJ2-7; the D gene could be TRBD1 or TRBD2 (5 bases each). Germline assignment: CDR1 SGHRS and CDR2 YFSETQ. V gave up 3 bases and J gave up 2 bases, with 9 bases separating them. The CDR3 sequence is 13 residues long. For the CDR3, the DNA is TGCGCCAGCAGCTCGGGACCTCCCTACGAGCAGTACTTC. It encodes CASSSGPPYEQYF.

Note on this clonotype: Since a much larger clone is just one base distant, this may be a read error. This chain connects TRBV7-2 to TRBJ2-3; the D gene is possibly TRBD2 (6 bases). The ends were cut back, 3 bases at V and 6 bases at J, with 19 bases in the middle. Germline V CDR1 and CDR2: SGHTA, FQGNSA. CDR3 length equals 16 residues. The CDR3 is CASSFLSRVRDDTQYF. CDR3 bases: TGTGCCAGCAGCTTCCTCTCGCGGGTGCGGGATGATACGCAGTATTTT.

As concerns this clonotype: A much larger clone differs by one base, so this may be a read error. The V call is TRBV5-1, the J call TRBJ2-2; 9 nucleotides line up with TRBD1. The CDR3 is 17 amino acids. Germline V gene sequence: CDR1 SGHRS, CDR2 YFSETQ. CDR3 nucleotide sequence: TGCGCCATCAGCTACGGGACAGGGTATTCGAACACCGGGGAGCTGTTTTTT. Translated, it gives CAISYGTGYSNTGELFF.

This clonotype was picked up many times. The chain uses TRBV7-2 and TRBJ2-1, with TRBD2 matching over 10 bases. The CDR3 totals 16 residues. The J segment lost 9 bases and the V segment lost 4 bases, leaving 12 bases of the junction unmatched. Per germline, CDR1 SGHTA and CDR2 FQGNSA. CDR3 bases: TGTGCCAGCAGCTCCATCAGCAGCGGGAGGGCCTCTGAGCAGTTCTTC. This gives the protein CASSSISSGRASEQFF.

This clonotype occurred many times. J is TRBJ2-3 and V is TRBV5-6, with unresolved D. The CDR3 is 15 residues long. V was clipped by 3 bases and J by 6 bases, with 17 bases between them. The germline CDR1 and CDR2 sequences are SGHDT and YYEEEE. CDR3 residues: CASSYRSRGLDTQYF. The CDR3 nucleotides are TGTGCCAGCAGCTATCGGTCCCGCGGCTTGGATACGCAGTATTTT.

Many counts were recorded for this clonotype. This CDR3 is CASSLLVVDEQFF. In nucleotides, the CDR3 is TGCGCCAGCAGCTTACTAGTCGTGGATGAGCAGTTCTTC. The chain carries TRBV5-1 and TRBJ2-1; weak D call: TRBD2 (5 bases). The ends were cut back, 2 bases at V and 8 bases at J, with 11 bases in the middle. CDR3 size: 13 residues. The germline CDR1 and CDR2 sequences are SGHRS and YFSETQ.

This clonotype was counted only a few times. The V gene is TRBV18, the J gene TRBJ2-1; a possible D gene is TRBD1 (5 bases). The length of the CDR3 is 14 residues. Germline V gene sequence: CDR1 KGHSH, CDR2 LQKENI. The V end lost 5 bases, the J end lost 4 bases, and 12 bases lay between the germline ends. The DNA for the CDR3 is TGTGCCAGCTCAACGTCGGACACTTACAATGAGCAGTTCTTC. Its translation: CASSTSDTYNEQFF.

The genes are TRBV29-1 and TRBJ2-3; the D is unclear. The CDR3 consists of 15 residues. Trimming pared 0 bases from V and 2 bases from J, leaving 12 bases between. Germline loops: CDR1 SQVTM, CDR2 ANQGSEA. The CDR3 sequence is CSVEDLKDPTDTQYF. CDR3 sequence (DNA): TGCAGCGTTGAAGATCTAAAGGACCCCACAGATACGCAGTATTTT.

The sample holds many counts of this clonotype. The rearrangement joins TRBV12-3 or TRBV12-4 to TRBJ2-5; D perhaps matches TRBD2 (5 bases). The V and J ends lost 5 bases and 12 bases respectively, with 22 bases between them. This CDR3 is 14 amino acids long. This CDR3 is CASSPSVSSSGEYF. The DNA for the CDR3 is TGTGCCAGCAGTCCCTCGGTAAGCTCCAGCGGAGAGTACTTC.

The rearrangement uses TRBV27 and TRBJ1-1; weak D call: TRBD1 (5 bases). CDR1 and CDR2 (germline): MNHEY, SMNVEV (reference sequence). The germline V and J ends were trimmed by 0 bases and 1 base, with 9 bases remaining between them. CDR3 length: 15 residues. The CDR3 loop is CASSLSWGANTEAFF. The CDR3 coding sequence is TGTGCCAGCAGTTTATCATGGGGCGCGAACACTGAAGCTTTCTTT.

This clonotype was seen at least ten times. The chain joins TRBV20-1 to TRBJ2-3, with 7 positions matching TRBD2. Trimming removed 5 bases from V and 3 bases from J; junction bases left unmatched: 11. Per germline, CDR1 DFQATT and CDR2 SNEGSKA (reference sequence). The length of the CDR3 is 15 residues. The CDR3 here is CSAPAGGRWTDTQYF. In nucleotides, the CDR3 is TGCAGTGCTCCAGCGGGCGGGAGATGGACAGATACGCAGTATTTT.

This clonotype showed up many times. The CDR3 sequence is CASSQGPLEQYF. In nucleotides, the CDR3 is TGTGCCAGTTCCCAGGGGCCCCTCGAGCAGTACTTC. The chain uses TRBV12-3 or TRBV12-4 and TRBJ2-7; possible D gene TRBD1, 6 bases. V lost 9 bases to trimming and J lost 6 bases, with 15 bases between them. The CDR3 has 12 residues.

This clonotype was detected many times. J is TRBJ2-1 and V is TRBV20-1; D assignment may be TRBD1 or TRBD2 (6 bases each). With 0 bases removed from V and 15 bases from J, the gap between germline ends came to 18 bases. The CDR3 consists of 13 residues. CDR1 and CDR2 (germline): DFQATT, SNEGSKA (reference sequence). The CDR3 DNA reads TGCAGTGCTAGAGATGCAGGGGAGGAACAGCCGTTCTTC. Its translation is CSARDAGEEQPFF.

The sample holds many counts of this clonotype. CDR3 sequence reads: CASSVGVAGQNEQFF. The DNA for the CDR3 is TGTGCCAGCAGCGTAGGAGTAGCGGGCCAGAATGAGCAGTTCTTC. The rearrangement joins TRBV9 to TRBJ2-1; 7 nucleotides match TRBD2. Trimming removed 0 bases from V and 7 bases from J; junction bases left unmatched: 7. Germline V gives CDR1 SGDLS, CDR2 YYNGEE. This CDR3 region has 15 residues.

In its sample, this clonotype was seen many times. V and J are TRBV27 and TRBJ2-4, with D perhaps given as TRBD1 or TRBD2 (6 bases each). Germline-derived CDR1 and CDR2 are MNHEY and SMNVEV (reference sequence). This CDR3 comprises 18 residues. The germline V and J ends were trimmed by 3 bases and 0 bases, with 18 bases remaining between them. CDR3 DNA: TGTGCCAGCAGTTTGGGGGGCAGGGCCGTTGGAGCCAAAAACATTCAGTACTTC. This gives the protein CASSLGGRAVGAKNIQYF.

Many counts were recorded for this clonotype. This chain connects TRBV20-1 to TRBJ2-1; the D gene could be TRBD1 or TRBD2 (5 bases each). CDR1 and CDR2 (germline): DFQATT, SNEGSKA (reference sequence). This CDR3 contains 15 residues. V lost 3 bases and J 12 bases, leaving 24 bases between the germline ends. CDR3 residues: CSASPGTSDLVGQFF. The CDR3 nucleotides read TGCAGTGCTAGTCCCGGGACGAGTGATCTGGTTGGGCAGTTCTTC.